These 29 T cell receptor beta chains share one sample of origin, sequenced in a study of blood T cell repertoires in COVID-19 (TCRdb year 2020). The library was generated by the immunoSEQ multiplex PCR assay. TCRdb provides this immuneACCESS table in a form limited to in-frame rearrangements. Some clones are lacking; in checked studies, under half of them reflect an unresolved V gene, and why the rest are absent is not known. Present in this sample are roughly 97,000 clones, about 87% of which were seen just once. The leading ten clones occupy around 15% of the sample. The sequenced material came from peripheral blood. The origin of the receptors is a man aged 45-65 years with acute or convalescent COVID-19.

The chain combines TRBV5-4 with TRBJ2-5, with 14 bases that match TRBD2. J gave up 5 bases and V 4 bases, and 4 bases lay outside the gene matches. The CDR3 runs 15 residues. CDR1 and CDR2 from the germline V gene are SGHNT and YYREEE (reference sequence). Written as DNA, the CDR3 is TGTGCCAGCAGCGGGGGACTAGCGGGAGCCGAGACCCAGTACTTC. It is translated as CASSGGLAGAETQYF.

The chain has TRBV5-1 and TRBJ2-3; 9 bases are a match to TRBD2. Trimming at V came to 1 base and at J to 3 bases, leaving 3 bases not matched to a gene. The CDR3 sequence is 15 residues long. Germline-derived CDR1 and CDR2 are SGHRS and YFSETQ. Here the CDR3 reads CASSLYSGSTDTQYF. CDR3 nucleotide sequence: TGCGCCAGCAGCTTGTATAGCGGGAGTACAGATACGCAGTATTTT.

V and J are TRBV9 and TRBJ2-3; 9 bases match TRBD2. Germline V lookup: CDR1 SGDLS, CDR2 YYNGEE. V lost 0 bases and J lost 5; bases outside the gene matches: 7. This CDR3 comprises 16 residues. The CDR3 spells CASSVVVAGVEDTQYF. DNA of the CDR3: TGTGCCAGCAGCGTAGTGGTAGCGGGAGTAGAAGATACGCAGTATTTT. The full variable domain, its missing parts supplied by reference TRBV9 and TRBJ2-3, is DSGVTQTPKHLITATGQRVTLRCSPRSGDLSVYWYQQSLDQGLQFLIQYYNGEERAKGNILERFSAQQFPDLHSELNLSSLELGDSALYFCASSVVVAGVEDTQYFGPGTRLTVL.

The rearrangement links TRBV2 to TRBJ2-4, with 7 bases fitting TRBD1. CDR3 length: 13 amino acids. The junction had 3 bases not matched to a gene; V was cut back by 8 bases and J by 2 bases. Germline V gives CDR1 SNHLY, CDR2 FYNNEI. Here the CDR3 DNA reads TGTGCCAGCGGGGACAGACCCAAAAACATTCAGTACTTC. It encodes CASGDRPKNIQYF.

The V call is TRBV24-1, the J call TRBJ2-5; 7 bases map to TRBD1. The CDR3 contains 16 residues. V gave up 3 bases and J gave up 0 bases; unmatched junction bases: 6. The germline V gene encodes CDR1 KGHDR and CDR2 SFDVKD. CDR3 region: CATSDPGQENQETQYF. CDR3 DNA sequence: TGTGCCACCAGTGATCCAGGACAGGAAAACCAAGAGACCCAGTACTTC.

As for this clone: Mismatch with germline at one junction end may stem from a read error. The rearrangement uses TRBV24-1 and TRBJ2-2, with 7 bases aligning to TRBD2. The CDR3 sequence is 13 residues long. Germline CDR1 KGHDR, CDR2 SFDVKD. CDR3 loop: CAASPGGTGELFF. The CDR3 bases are TGTGCCGCCAGCCCGGGGGGCACCGGGGAGCTGTTTTTT.

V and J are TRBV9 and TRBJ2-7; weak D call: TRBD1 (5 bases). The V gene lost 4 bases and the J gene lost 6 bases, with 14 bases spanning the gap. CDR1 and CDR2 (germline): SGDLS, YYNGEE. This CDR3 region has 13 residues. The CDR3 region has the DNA TGTGCCAGCAGCCGCCGACAGTACAGCGAGCAGTACTTC. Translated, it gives CASSRRQYSEQYF. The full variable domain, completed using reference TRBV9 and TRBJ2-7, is DSGVTQTPKHLITATGQRVTLRCSPRSGDLSVYWYQQSLDQGLQFLIQYYNGEERAKGNILERFSAQQFPDLHSELNLSSLELGDSALYFCASSRRQYSEQYFGPGTRLTVT.

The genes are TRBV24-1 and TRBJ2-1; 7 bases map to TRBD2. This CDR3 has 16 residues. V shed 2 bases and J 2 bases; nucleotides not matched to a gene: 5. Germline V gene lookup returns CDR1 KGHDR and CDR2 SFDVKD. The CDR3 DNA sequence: TGTGCCACCAGTGATTCCTCAGCGGGAACCTACAATGAGCAGTTCTTC. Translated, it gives CATSDSSAGTYNEQFF.

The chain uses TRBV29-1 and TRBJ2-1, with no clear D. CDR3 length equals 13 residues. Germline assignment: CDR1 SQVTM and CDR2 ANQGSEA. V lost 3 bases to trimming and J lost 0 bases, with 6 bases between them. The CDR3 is CSVERSSYNEQFF. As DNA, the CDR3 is TGCAGCGTTGAGCGGAGCTCCTACAATGAGCAGTTCTTC.

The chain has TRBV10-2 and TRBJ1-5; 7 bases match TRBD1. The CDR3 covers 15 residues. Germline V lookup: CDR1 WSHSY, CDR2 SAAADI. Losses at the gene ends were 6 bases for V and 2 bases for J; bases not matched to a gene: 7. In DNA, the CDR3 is TGCGCCAGCAGCGAGACAGGGATGGGCAATCAGCCCCAGCATTTT. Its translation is CASSETGMGNQPQHF.

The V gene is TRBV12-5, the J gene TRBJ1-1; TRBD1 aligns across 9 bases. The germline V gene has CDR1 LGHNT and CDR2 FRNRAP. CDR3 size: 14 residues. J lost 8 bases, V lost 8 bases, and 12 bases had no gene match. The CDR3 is CASTPPDRGREAFF. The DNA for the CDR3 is TGTGCTAGTACCCCACCGGACAGGGGAAGGGAAGCTTTCTTT.

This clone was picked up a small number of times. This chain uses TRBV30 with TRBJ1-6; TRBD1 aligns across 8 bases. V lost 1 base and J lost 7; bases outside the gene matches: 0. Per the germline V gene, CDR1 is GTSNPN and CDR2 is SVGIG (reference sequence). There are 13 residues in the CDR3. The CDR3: CAWSGQGNSPLHF. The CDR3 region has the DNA TGTGCCTGGAGTGGACAGGGGAATTCACCCCTCCACTTT.

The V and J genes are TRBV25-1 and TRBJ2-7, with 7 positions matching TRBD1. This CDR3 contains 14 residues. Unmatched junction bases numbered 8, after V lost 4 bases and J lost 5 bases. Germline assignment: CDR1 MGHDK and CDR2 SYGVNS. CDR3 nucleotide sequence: TGTGCCAGCAGTGCTTCGACAGGGATCCACGAGCAGTACTTC. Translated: CASSASTGIHEQYF.

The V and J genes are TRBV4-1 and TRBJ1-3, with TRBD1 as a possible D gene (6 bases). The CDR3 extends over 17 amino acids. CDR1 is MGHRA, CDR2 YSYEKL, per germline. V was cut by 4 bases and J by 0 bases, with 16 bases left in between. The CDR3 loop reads CASSPRNRADSGNTIYF. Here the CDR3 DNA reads TGCGCCAGCAGCCCGCGGAACAGGGCCGACTCTGGAAACACCATATATTTT.

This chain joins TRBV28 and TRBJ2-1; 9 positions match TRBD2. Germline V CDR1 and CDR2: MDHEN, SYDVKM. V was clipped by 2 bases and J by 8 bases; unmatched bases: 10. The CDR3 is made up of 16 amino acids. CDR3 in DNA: TGTGCCAGCAGTTTAGGAGGTGGGGTAGCGGGAGATGAGCAGTTCTTC. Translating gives CASSLGGGVAGDEQFF.

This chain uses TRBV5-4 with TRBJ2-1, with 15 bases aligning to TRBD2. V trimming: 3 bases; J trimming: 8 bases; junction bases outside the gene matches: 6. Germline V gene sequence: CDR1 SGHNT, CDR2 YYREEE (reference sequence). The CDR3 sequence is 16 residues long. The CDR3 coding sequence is TGTGCCAGCAGCTCTCCCGGGACTAGCGGGAGGTATGAGCAGTTCTTC. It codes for CASSSPGTSGRYEQFF.

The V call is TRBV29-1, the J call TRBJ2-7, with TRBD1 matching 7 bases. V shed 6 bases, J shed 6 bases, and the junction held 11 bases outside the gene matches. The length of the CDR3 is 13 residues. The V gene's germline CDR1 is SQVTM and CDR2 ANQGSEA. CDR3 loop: CSVKRGRLAEQYF. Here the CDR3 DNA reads TGCAGCGTGAAAAGGGGGCGCTTGGCCGAGCAGTACTTC.

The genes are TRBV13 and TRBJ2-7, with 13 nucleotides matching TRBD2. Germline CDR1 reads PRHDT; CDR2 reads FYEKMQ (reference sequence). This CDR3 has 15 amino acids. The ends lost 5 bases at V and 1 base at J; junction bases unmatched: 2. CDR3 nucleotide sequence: TGTGCCAGCAGCACACTAGCGGGAGGGTCCTACGAGCAGTACTTC. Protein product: CASSTLAGGSYEQYF. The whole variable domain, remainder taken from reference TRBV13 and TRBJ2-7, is AAGVIQSPRHLIKEKRETATLKCYPIPRHDTVYWYQQGPGQDPQFLISFYEKMQSDKGSIPDRFSAQQFSDYHSELNMSSLELGDSALYFCASSTLAGGSYEQYFGPGTRLTVT.

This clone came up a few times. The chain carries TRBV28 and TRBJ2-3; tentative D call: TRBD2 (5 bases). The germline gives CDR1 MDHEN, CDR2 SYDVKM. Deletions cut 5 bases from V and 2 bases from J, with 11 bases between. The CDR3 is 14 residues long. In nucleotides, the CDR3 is TGTGCCAGCAGTGGTGAGGGAGCCACAGATACGCAGTATTTT. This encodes CASSGEGATDTQYF.

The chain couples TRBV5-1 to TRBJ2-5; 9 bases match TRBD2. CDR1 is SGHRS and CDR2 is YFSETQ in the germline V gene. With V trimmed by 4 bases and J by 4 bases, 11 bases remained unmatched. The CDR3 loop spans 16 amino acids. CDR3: CASSKGRREGRETQYF. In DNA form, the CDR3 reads TGCGCCAGCAGCAAAGGGAGGCGGGAGGGCCGAGAGACCCAGTACTTC. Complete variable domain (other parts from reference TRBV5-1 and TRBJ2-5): KAGVTQTPRYLIKTRGQQVTLSCSPISGHRSVSWYQQTPGQGLQFLFEYFSETQRNKGNFPGRFSGRQFSNSRSEMNVSTLELGDSALYLCASSKGRREGRETQYFGPGTRLLVL.

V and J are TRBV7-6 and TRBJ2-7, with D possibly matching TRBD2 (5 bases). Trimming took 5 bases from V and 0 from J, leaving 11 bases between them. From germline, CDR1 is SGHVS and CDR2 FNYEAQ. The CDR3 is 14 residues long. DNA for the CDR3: TGTGCCAGCAGCCGCGGGTGGAGCTCCTACGAGCAGTACTTC. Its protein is CASSRGWSSYEQYF.

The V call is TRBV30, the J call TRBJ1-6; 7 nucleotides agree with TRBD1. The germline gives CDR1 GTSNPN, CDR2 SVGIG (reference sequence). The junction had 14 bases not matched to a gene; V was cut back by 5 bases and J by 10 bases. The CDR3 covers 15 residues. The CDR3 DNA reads TGTGCCTGGTCCCGAGCGTGGACAGGCTACTCACCCCTCCACTTT. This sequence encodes CAWSRAWTGYSPLHF. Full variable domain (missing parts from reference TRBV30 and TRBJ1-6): SQTIHQWPATLVQPVGSPLSLECTVEGTSNPNLYWYRQAAGRGLQLLFYSVGIGQISSEVPQNLSASRPQDRQFILSSKKLLLSDSGFYLCAWSRAWTGYSPLHFGNGTRLTVT.

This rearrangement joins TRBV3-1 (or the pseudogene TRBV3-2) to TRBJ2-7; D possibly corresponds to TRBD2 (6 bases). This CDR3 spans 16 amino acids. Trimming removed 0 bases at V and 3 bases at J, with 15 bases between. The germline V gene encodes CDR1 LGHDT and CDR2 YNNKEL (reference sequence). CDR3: CASSQEDGGASYEQYF. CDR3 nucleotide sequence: TGTGCCAGCAGCCAAGAAGACGGCGGGGCCAGCTACGAGCAGTACTTC.

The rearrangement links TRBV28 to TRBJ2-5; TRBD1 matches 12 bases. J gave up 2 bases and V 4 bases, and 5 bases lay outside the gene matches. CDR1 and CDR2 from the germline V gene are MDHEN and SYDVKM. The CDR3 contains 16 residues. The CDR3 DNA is TGTGCCAGCAGTTCTCGGGACAGGGGGCATCAAGAGACCCAGTACTTC. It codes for CASSSRDRGHQETQYF.

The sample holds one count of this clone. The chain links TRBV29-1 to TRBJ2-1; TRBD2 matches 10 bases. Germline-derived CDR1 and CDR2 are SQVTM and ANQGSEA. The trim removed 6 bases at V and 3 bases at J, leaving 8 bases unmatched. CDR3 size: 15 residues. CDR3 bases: TGCAGCGTAGCTGGGACTAGCGAAAACTACAATGAGCAGTTCTTC. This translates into CSVAGTSENYNEQFF.

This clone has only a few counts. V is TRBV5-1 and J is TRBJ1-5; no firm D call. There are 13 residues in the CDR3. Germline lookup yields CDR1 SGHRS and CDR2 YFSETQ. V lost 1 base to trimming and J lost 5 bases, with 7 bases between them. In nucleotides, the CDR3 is TGCGCCAGCAGCTTGCTCGGGGATCAGCCCCAGCATTTT. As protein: CASSLLGDQPQHF.

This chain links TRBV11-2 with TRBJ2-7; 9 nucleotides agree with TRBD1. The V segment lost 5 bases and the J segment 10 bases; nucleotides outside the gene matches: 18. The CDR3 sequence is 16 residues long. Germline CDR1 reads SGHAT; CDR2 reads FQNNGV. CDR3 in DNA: TGTGCCAGCAGCACCGCAGGGACAGGGCTGGGCGTTGCTCAGTACTTC. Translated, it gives CASSTAGTGLGVAQYF. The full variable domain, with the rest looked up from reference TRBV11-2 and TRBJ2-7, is EAGVAQSPRYKIIEKRQSVAFWCNPISGHATLYWYQQILGQGPKLLIQFQNNGVVDDSQLPKDRFSAERLKGVDSTLKIQPAKLEDSAVYLCASSTAGTGLGVAQYFGPGTRLTVT.

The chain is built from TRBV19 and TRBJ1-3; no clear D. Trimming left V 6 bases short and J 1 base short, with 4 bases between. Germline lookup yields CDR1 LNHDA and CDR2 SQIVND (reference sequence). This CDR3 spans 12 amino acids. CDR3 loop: CASSPSGNTIYF. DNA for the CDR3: TGTGCCAGTAGCCCTTCTGGAAACACCATATATTTT.

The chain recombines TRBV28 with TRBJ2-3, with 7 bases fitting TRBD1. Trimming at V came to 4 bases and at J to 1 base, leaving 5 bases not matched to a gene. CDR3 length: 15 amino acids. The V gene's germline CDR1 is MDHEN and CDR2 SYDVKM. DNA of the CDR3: TGTGCCAGCAGTTCCCAAGGACAGGGCACAGATACGCAGTATTTT. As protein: CASSSQGQGTDTQYF. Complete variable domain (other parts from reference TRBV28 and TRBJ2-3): DVKVTQSSRYLVKRTGEKVFLECVQDMDHENMFWYRQDPGLGLRLIYFSYDVKMKEKGDIPEGYSVSREKKERFSLILESASTNQTSMYLCASSSQGQGTDTQYFGPGTRLTVL.